These 7 T cell receptor beta chains were sequenced from one sample in a study of blood T cell repertoires in COVID-19. Produced via immunoSEQ multiplex PCR; TCRdb's table is partial and in-frame only. The sample holds some 260,000 clones; 88% are singletons and the top ten take about 6.7%. Specimen: peripheral blood. The receptors here all came from a woman aged 25 to 39 with COVID-19, enrolled during active disease.

The genes are TRBV5-6 and TRBJ2-3; 16 nucleotides agree with TRBD2. Looked up from germline, CDR1 is SGHDT and CDR2 is YYEEEE. The CDR3 covers 19 residues. With 2 bases clipped from V and 1 base from J, the junction kept 7 bases outside the gene matches. Here the CDR3 DNA reads TGTGCCAGCAGCTTTGGGACTAGCGGGGGGGTCCTCCGCACAGATACGCAGTATTTT. Protein product: CASSFGTSGGVLRTDTQYF. The full variable domain, rest sourced from reference TRBV5-6 and TRBJ2-3, is DAGVTQSPTHLIKTRGQQVTLRCSPKSGHDTVSWYQQALGQGPQFIFQYYEEEERQRGNFPDRFSGHQFPNYSSELNVNALLLGDSALYLCASSFGTSGGVLRTDTQYFGPGTRLTVL.

This clone has just one count. V and J are TRBV5-6 and TRBJ2-3, with 10 bases fitting TRBD1. The CDR3 length is 15 residues. The junction had 7 bases not matched to a gene; V was cut back by 3 bases and J by 6 bases. Germline V gene data show CDR1 as SGHDT and CDR2 as YYEEEE. Here the CDR3 DNA reads TGTGCCAGCAGCTCTCGGACAGGGGGGATGGATACGCAGTATTTT. This encodes CASSSRTGGMDTQYF. The whole variable domain, remainder taken from reference TRBV5-6 and TRBJ2-3, is DAGVTQSPTHLIKTRGQQVTLRCSPKSGHDTVSWYQQALGQGPQFIFQYYEEEERQRGNFPDRFSGHQFPNYSSELNVNALLLGDSALYLCASSSRTGGMDTQYFGPGTRLTVL.

The rearrangement joins TRBV11-2 to TRBJ2-2; TRBD1 is a possible D gene (6 bases). V dropped 1 base and J dropped 6 bases, with 15 bases sitting between them. The CDR3 spans 16 residues. CDR1 SGHAT and CDR2 FQNNGV come from the germline V gene. This CDR3 reads CASSLVAPGASGELFF. The CDR3 coding sequence is TGTGCCAGCAGCTTAGTTGCGCCAGGGGCGTCCGGGGAGCTGTTTTTT.

The V gene is TRBV19, the J gene TRBJ2-4; 12 nucleotides line up with TRBD1. V was clipped by 1 base and J by 0 bases; unmatched bases: 7. Germline V gene lookup returns CDR1 LNHDA and CDR2 SQIVND (reference sequence). The CDR3 covers 19 residues. As DNA, the CDR3 is TGTGCCAGTAGTATAGTCGGGACAGGGGGCCCTATAGCCAAAAACATTCAGTACTTC. This gives the protein CASSIVGTGGPIAKNIQYF.

This sequence joins TRBV5-6 and TRBJ2-1, with 9 bases matching TRBD1. V shed 2 bases and J 8 bases; nucleotides not matched to a gene: 8. CDR3 length equals 15 residues. Germline V gene data show CDR1 as SGHDT and CDR2 as YYEEEE. DNA for the CDR3: TGTGCCAGCAGCTTTAGGGGACAGGGTGGGTATGAGCAGTTCTTC. It codes for CASSFRGQGGYEQFF.

The J gene is TRBJ2-5, the V gene TRBV7-8; 9 nucleotides align to TRBD2. This CDR3 region has 19 residues. The V and J ends lost 10 bases and 1 base, in that order; junction bases with no gene match: 22. Per germline, CDR1 SGHVS and CDR2 FQNEAQ. The CDR3 spells CATLDYPGSGGITQETQYF. The DNA for the CDR3 is TGTGCCACCCTAGATTACCCGGGTAGCGGGGGAATTACCCAAGAGACCCAGTACTTC.

This clone was found once. CDR3 amino acids: CASSQEVSKETQYF. The CDR3 nucleotides read TGTGCCAGCAGCCAAGAAGTTTCTAAGGAGACCCAGTACTTC. The chain joins TRBV4-2 to TRBJ2-5, with no clear D. The ends were cut back, 0 bases at V and 5 bases at J, with 10 bases in the middle. CDR1 and CDR2 from the germline V gene are LGHNA and YNFKEQ. The CDR3 totals 14 residues.